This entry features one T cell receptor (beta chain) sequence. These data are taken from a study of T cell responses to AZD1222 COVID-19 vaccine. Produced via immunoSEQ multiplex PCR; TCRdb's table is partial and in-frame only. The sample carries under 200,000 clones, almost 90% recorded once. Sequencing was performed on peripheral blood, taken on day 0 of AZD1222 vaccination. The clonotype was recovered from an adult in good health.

For the CDR3, the DNA is TGTGCCAGCAGCTTAGAACGGGTGCTCCACTTT. As protein: CASSLERVLHF. The gene calls are TRBV11-2 and TRBJ1-6, with D hard to call. The CDR3 has 11 residues. Germline CDR1 SGHAT, CDR2 FQNNGV. The V end lost 0 bases, the J end lost 16 bases, and 7 bases lay between the germline ends.